The present TCR beta chain was sequenced within a study of T cell responses to AZD1222 COVID-19 vaccine. CDR3 size: 15 residues. V dropped 3 bases and J dropped 3; count of bases not matched to a gene: 5. Germline CDR1 reads SGHTA; CDR2 reads FQGTGA. Assay: immunoSEQ multiplex PCR; the TCRdb copy retains only in-frame clones and omits some. The table lists 100,000 or so clones, more than 70% of them singletons. Sequenced material: peripheral blood, taken on day 0 of AZD1222 vaccination. The chain combines TRBV7-3 with TRBJ2-3; 8 positions match TRBD2. The receptor comes from an adult in good health. The CDR3 sequence is CASSFQAGETDTQYF. The DNA for the CDR3 is TGTGCCAGCAGCTTTCAAGCGGGAGAAACAGATACGCAGTATTTT.